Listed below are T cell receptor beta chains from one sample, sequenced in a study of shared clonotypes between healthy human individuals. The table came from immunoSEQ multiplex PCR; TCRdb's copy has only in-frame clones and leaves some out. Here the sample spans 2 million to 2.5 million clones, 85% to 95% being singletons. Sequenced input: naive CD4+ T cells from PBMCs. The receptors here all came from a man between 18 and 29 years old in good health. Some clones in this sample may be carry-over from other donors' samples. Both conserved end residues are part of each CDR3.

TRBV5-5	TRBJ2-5	CASSLDRGKTQYF
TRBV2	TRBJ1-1	CASKWRGDTEAFF
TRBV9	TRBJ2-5	CASSVLVGETQYF
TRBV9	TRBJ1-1	CASSIGPARGRTEAFF
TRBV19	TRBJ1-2	CASSTGFPGYTF
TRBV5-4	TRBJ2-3	CASSPTSGRTDTQYF
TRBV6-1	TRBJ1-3	CASTQQGSSGNTIYF
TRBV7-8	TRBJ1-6	CASSSYRGGNSPLHF
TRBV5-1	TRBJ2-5	CASSSSGKETQYF
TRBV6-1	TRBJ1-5	CASSEKRDSNQPQHF
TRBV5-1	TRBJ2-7	CASSLASTGGDSYEQYF
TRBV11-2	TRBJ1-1	CASSSTLQGPTEAFF
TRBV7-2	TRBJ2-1	CASRRLGGDANEQFF
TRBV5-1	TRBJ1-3	CASSPNFLPVGNTIYF
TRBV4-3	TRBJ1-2	CASSQDWREGYGYTF
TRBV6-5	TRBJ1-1	CASSFRPDFGWTEAFF
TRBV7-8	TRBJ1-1	CASSPVSGQAEAFF
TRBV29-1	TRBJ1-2	CSVVGLHYGYTF
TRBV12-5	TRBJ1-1	CASGLKENTEAFF
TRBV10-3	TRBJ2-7	CAISEGDTGTGYEQYF
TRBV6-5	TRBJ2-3	CASSYSGADVQYF
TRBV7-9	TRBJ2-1	CASSLQRTSPQYNEQFF
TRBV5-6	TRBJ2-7	CASSWGHYEQYF
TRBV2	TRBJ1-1	CASGVNTEAFF
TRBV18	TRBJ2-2	CASPPNNIRGTGELFF
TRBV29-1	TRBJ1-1	CSVDSTLGLGAFF